These 24 T cell receptor beta chains share one sample of origin, sequenced in a study of blood T cell repertoires in COVID-19. TCRdb's table, derived via immunoSEQ multiplex PCR, lists solely in-frame clones and lacks some. The top ten clones hold around 7% of a sample with roughly 200,000 clones, around 87% of them seen once. The sequenced material came from PBMCs or T cells enriched from blood (not recorded which). The receptors come from a man in his thirties or forties in a cohort exposed to, infected with or recovered from COVID-19 (not recorded which).

This chain links TRBV6-5 with TRBJ2-1; D remains unclear. The CDR3 spans 14 residues. The V end lost 2 bases, the J end lost 8 bases, and 13 bases lay between the germline ends. CDR1 is MNHEY and CDR2 is SVGAGI in the germline V gene. CDR3 residues: CASSYGPVTDEQFF. The CDR3 DNA reads as TGTGCCAGCAGTTACGGGCCAGTTACGGATGAGCAGTTCTTC.

This clone came up a few times. The chain has TRBV6-5 and TRBJ1-1; weak D call: TRBD1 (5 bases). The CDR3 is 14 residues long. Trimming cost V 6 bases and J 2 bases, with 13 bases left between them. Germline assignment: CDR1 MNHEY and CDR2 SVGAGI. In DNA, the CDR3 is TGTGCCAGCAGAAGTAGGGGCAGAAACACTGAAGCTTTCTTT. It encodes CASRSRGRNTEAFF.

The chain recombines TRBV11-2 with TRBJ2-7; 7 bases fit TRBD2. Germline CDR1 and CDR2: SGHAT and FQNNGV. This CDR3 spans 14 amino acids. V was clipped by 5 bases and J by 6 bases; unmatched bases: 10. CDR3 protein: CASSVIMAGAEQYF. CDR3 nucleotide sequence: TGTGCCAGCAGCGTTATTATGGCGGGAGCCGAGCAGTACTTC.

V is TRBV27 and J is TRBJ1-1; a weak D match, TRBD1 (6 bases). The length of the CDR3 is 14 residues. The germline V gene has CDR1 MNHEY and CDR2 SMNVEV (reference sequence). V was shortened by 7 bases and J by 4 bases, with 16 bases between the two germline ends. CDR3 coding DNA: TGTGCCAGCATAAGGCAGGGGATTGCCACTGAAGCTTTCTTT. This codes for CASIRQGIATEAFF.

V and J are TRBV6-1 and TRBJ2-2; 7 nucleotides line up with TRBD2. V lost 3 bases and J lost 5; bases outside the gene matches: 6. Germline CDR1 is MNHNS and CDR2 is SASEGT. This CDR3 is built from 15 residues. The CDR3 is CASSDRGSATGELFF. CDR3 in DNA: TGTGCCAGCAGTGATCGCGGGAGTGCTACCGGGGAGCTGTTTTTT.

The chain has TRBV28 and TRBJ2-7; 8 positions match TRBD1. CDR1 and CDR2 (germline): MDHEN, SYDVKM. The ends lost 6 bases at V and 3 bases at J; junction bases unmatched: 7. The CDR3 runs to 14 residues. Here the CDR3 DNA reads TGTGCCAGCAGCTTCGGGACAGGATACTACGAGCAGTACTTC. Residues: CASSFGTGYYEQYF.

The chain employs TRBV28 and TRBJ1-1; 7 bases align to TRBD1. Germline assignment: CDR1 MDHEN and CDR2 SYDVKM. J was trimmed by 10 bases and V by 7 bases; bases with no gene match: 9. This CDR3 has 12 amino acids. Written as DNA, the CDR3 is TGTGCCAGCAAGGCAGGGGGATTTTTAGCTTTCTTT. It codes for CASKAGGFLAFF.

The V gene is TRBV19, the J gene TRBJ2-7; 8 positions match TRBD1. The length of the CDR3 is 15 residues. V lost 6 bases to trimming and J lost 0 bases; unmatched junction nucleotides: 7. The germline V gene encodes CDR1 LNHDA and CDR2 SQIVND (reference sequence). In nucleotides, the CDR3 is TGTGCCAGTAGCCGTGGACAGGGAGACTCCTACGAGCAGTACTTC. Translating gives CASSRGQGDSYEQYF.

The DNA of the CDR3 is TGCGCCAGCAGCCAAGATGGGGGACAGAACTACAATGAGCAGTTCTTC. Encoded protein: CASSQDGGQNYNEQFF. The chain is built from TRBV4-3 and TRBJ2-1, with 7 positions matching TRBD1. CDR1 LGHNA and CDR2 YSLEER come from the germline V gene. This CDR3 is 16 amino acids long. V dropped 0 bases and J dropped 3; count of bases not matched to a gene: 5.

In this sample, this clone turned up a few times. CDR3 sequence: CASRGQGKVSEQYF. The CDR3 DNA sequence: TGTGCCAGCAGAGGCCAGGGTAAGGTCTCCGAGCAGTACTTC. The chain has TRBV28 and TRBJ2-7, with TRBD1 as a possible D gene (5 bases). Germline CDR1 and CDR2: MDHEN and SYDVKM. This CDR3 region has 14 residues. Between the trimmed V and J ends, which lost 6 bases and 6 bases, there was a span of 18 bases.

The chain carries TRBV15 and TRBJ2-5; D is undetermined. Trimming removed 0 bases from V and 6 bases from J, with 17 bases in between. Germline V lookup: CDR1 LNHNV, CDR2 YYDKDF (reference sequence). The CDR3 consists of 16 residues. For the CDR3, the DNA is TGTGCCACCAGCAGAGAGGGCACTCAAGGAAAACAGACCCAGTACTTC. Translation gives CATSREGTQGKQTQYF.

V and J are TRBV18 and TRBJ2-7; 7 bases line up with TRBD1. J lost 2 bases, V lost 6 bases, and 10 bases had no gene match. CDR1 and CDR2 from the germline V gene are KGHSH and LQKENI. This CDR3 comprises 15 residues. The CDR3 sequence is CASSRGQPLPYEQYF. CDR3 bases: TGTGCCAGCTCTCGGGGACAGCCCTTGCCCTACGAGCAGTACTTC.

This chain links TRBV28 with TRBJ2-3; the match to TRBD2 covers 9 bases. With 4 bases clipped from V and 4 bases from J, the junction kept 3 bases outside the gene matches. CDR1 is MDHEN and CDR2 is SYDVKM in the germline V gene. The CDR3 spans 14 residues. As DNA, the CDR3 is TGTGCCAGCAGTTCGGCTAGCGGGGCAGATACGCAGTATTTT. Its protein product is CASSSASGADTQYF.

The genes are TRBV2 and TRBJ1-2; D possibly corresponds to TRBD1 (5 bases). The CDR3 totals 15 residues. Germline V gene lookup returns CDR1 SNHLY and CDR2 FYNNEI. V was clipped by 6 bases and J by 7 bases, with 21 bases between them. The CDR3 reads CASRMVGRGGGGYTF. In DNA form, the CDR3 reads TGTGCCAGCAGAATGGTGGGACGCGGGGGGGGTGGCTACACCTTC.

The chain combines TRBV19 with TRBJ1-6; 8 nucleotides align to TRBD1. This CDR3 comprises 16 residues. CDR1 and CDR2 (germline): LNHDA, SQIVND (reference sequence). V was clipped by 5 bases and J by 5 bases; unmatched bases: 8. CDR3: CASSSDRVENNSPLHF. The CDR3 DNA follows: TGTGCCAGTAGTTCGGACAGGGTTGAGAATAATTCACCCCTCCACTTT.

The chain links TRBV4-3 to TRBJ1-4, with D perhaps TRBD1 (6 bases). The CDR3 totals 15 residues. Trimming stripped 0 bases from V and 5 bases from J, with 10 bases between. Germline CDR1 and CDR2: LGHNA and YSLEER. CDR3 in DNA: TGCGCCAGCAGCCAAGATAAGGGACAAAATGAAAAACTGTTTTTT. It encodes CASSQDKGQNEKLFF.

As concerns this clone: The junction departs from the called germline gene at one end, perhaps through a read error. The V call is TRBV7-7, the J call TRBJ2-7; 7 positions match TRBD1. Germline values: CDR1 SSHAT, CDR2 FNYEAQ (reference sequence). The CDR3 loop spans 14 amino acids. The CDR3 loop is CASSLGTESYEQYF. CDR3 nucleotide sequence: TGTGCTAGCAGCTTAGGGACAGAATCCTACGAGCAGTACTTC.

The chain couples TRBV6-2 or TRBV6-3 to TRBJ1-5; 7 positions match TRBD1. The CDR3 is 16 amino acids. Unmatched junction bases numbered 5, after V lost 0 bases and J lost 3 bases. Germline lookup yields CDR1 MNHEY and CDR2 SVGEGT. The CDR3 DNA reads TGTGCCAGCAGTTACTCCACAGGGGATTTCAATCAGCCCCAGCATTTT. This sequence encodes CASSYSTGDFNQPQHF.

The rearrangement uses TRBV28 and TRBJ2-3; D gene ambiguous. Trimming pared 3 bases from V and 0 bases from J, leaving 13 bases between. The germline V gene has CDR1 MDHEN and CDR2 SYDVKM. This CDR3 is 16 amino acids long. DNA for the CDR3: TGTGCCAGCAGTTTGAGGCGGAGAACTAGCACAGATACGCAGTATTTT. Encoded protein: CASSLRRRTSTDTQYF.

V gene TRBV28 combines with J gene TRBJ2-5; 7 nucleotides align to TRBD1. CDR1 is MDHEN and CDR2 is SYDVKM in the germline V gene. Losses at the gene ends were 5 bases for V and 3 bases for J; bases not matched to a gene: 9. The CDR3 has 15 residues. CDR3 nucleotide sequence: TGTGCCAGCAGTCAACGGGACAGCCCAAAAGAGACCCAGTACTTC. It specifies CASSQRDSPKETQYF.

This chain uses TRBV11-2 with TRBJ1-1; no firm D call. V was trimmed by 4 bases and J by 11 bases, leaving 17 bases between them. Germline CDR1 and CDR2: SGHAT and FQNNGV. The CDR3 has 13 residues. For the CDR3, the DNA is TGTGCCAGCAGCTCCATTTCCATCCCGGGGGCTTTCTTT. It codes for CASSSISIPGAFF.

The chain couples TRBV10-2 to TRBJ2-5; 9 bases map to TRBD2. The trim removed 6 bases at V and 5 bases at J, leaving 4 bases unmatched. Germline V gives CDR1 WSHSY, CDR2 SAAADI. This CDR3 is built from 13 residues. The CDR3 DNA sequence: TGCGCCAGCAGCCGGACTAGCGTCGAGACCCAGTACTTC. Encoded protein: CASSRTSVETQYF.

The rearrangement uses TRBV11-2 and TRBJ2-7; a weak D match, TRBD1 (5 bases). Germline V gene sequence: CDR1 SGHAT, CDR2 FQNNGV. CDR3 length: 14 amino acids. V gave up 10 bases and J gave up 1 base, with 17 bases separating them. The CDR3 DNA follows: TGTGCCACCCAGTACAGGCAGTCTTCCTACGAGCAGTACTTC. Its translation is CATQYRQSSYEQYF.

The chain recombines TRBV9 with TRBJ1-5, with D perhaps TRBD1 (6 bases). V gave up 0 bases and J gave up 7 bases, with 11 bases separating them. The length of the CDR3 is 14 residues. CDR1 SGDLS and CDR2 YYNGEE come from the germline V gene. The CDR3, as DNA: TGTGCCAGCAGCGTAGGGGGGGGCGTCCAGCCCCAGCATTTT. Its protein is CASSVGGGVQPQHF.